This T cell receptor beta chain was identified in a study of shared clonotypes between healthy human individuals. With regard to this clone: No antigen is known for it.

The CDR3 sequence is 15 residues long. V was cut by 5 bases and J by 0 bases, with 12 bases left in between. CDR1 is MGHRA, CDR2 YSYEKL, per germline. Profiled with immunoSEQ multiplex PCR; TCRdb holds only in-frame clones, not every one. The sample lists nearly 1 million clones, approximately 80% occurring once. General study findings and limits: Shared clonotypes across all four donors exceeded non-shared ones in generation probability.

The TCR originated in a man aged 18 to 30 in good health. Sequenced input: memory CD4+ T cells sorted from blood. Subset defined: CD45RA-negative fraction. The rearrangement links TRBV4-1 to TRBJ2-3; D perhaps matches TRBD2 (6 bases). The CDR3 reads CASSVTGTSTDTQYF. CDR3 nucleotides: TGCGCCAGCAGCGTTACCGGGACTAGCACAGATACGCAGTATTTT.